The 22 T cell receptor beta chains presented below share a single source sample, sequenced in a study of PD-1 blockade in mismatch repair-deficient tumors. Some clones are missing from TCRdb's copy, which holds only in-frame ones; the method was immunoSEQ multiplex PCR. The sample carries 90,000 to 130,000 clones, about 74% recorded once. The material was peripheral blood, obtained just over 59 weeks after starting pembrolizumab. The receptors here all came from an adult with mismatch repair-deficient cancer.

The chain carries TRBV5-1 and TRBJ1-2, with D hard to call. The germline V and J ends were trimmed by 2 bases and 5 bases, with 10 bases remaining between them. This CDR3 is built from 13 residues. The germline CDR1 and CDR2 sequences are SGHRS and YFSETQ. Written as DNA, the CDR3 is TGCGCCAGCAGCTTTGGCAGGACTTATGGCTACACCTTC. It translates to CASSFGRTYGYTF.

V is TRBV4-1 and J is TRBJ1-2; a weak D match, TRBD1 (6 bases). V was clipped by 0 bases and J by 1 base, with 18 bases between them. This CDR3 has 18 amino acids. Germline values: CDR1 MGHRA, CDR2 YSYEKL. DNA for the CDR3: TGCGCCAGCAGCCAAGATTACAGTGAGGAGGGGGTTAACTATGGCTACACCTTC. Translating it yields CASSQDYSEEGVNYGYTF.

This chain links TRBV27 with TRBJ2-1, with D maybe TRBD1 (6 bases). CDR1 and CDR2 (germline): MNHEY, SMNVEV (reference sequence). Trimming removed 4 bases at V and 5 bases at J, with 15 bases between. The CDR3 is 15 residues long. DNA for the CDR3: TGTGCCAGCAGTTCTTTCGGACAGCATGACAATGAGCAGTTCTTC. It codes for CASSSFGQHDNEQFF.

This sequence joins TRBV2 and TRBJ2-5; D unclear. Germline V gene sequence: CDR1 SNHLY, CDR2 FYNNEI. V lost 4 bases to trimming and J lost 1 base, with 13 bases between them. The CDR3 is made up of 15 amino acids. The CDR3 is CASSGGLVVQETQYF. The DNA for the CDR3 is TGTGCCAGCAGTGGAGGCCTAGTGGTCCAAGAGACCCAGTACTTC.

The CDR3, as DNA: TGTGCCACCAGCAGGGGTCAGTCCGGGACAGGGCAGGATGGCTACACCTTC. Translating gives CATSRGQSGTGQDGYTF. The J gene is TRBJ1-2, the V gene TRBV15; 9 positions agree with TRBD1. This CDR3 region has 17 residues. Trimming took 3 bases from V and 6 from J; bases not matched to a gene: 14. Germline-derived CDR1 and CDR2 are LNHNV and YYDKDF (reference sequence).

This chain links TRBV6-6 with TRBJ1-2; 12 bases match TRBD1. The CDR3 extends over 13 amino acids. With V trimmed by 8 bases and J by 5 bases, 3 bases remained unmatched. Per germline, CDR1 MNHNY and CDR2 SVGAGI (reference sequence). The CDR3 reads CASGDRGHYGYTF. The CDR3 bases are TGTGCCAGCGGGGACAGGGGGCATTATGGCTACACCTTC.

The CDR3 region is CASSLGTSADTQYF. The CDR3 DNA reads as TGTGCCAGCAGCTTGGGGACTAGTGCAGATACGCAGTATTTT. The chain combines TRBV7-3 with TRBJ2-3; 8 positions match TRBD2. CDR3 size: 14 residues. J lost 4 bases, V lost 3 bases, and 3 bases had no gene match. Germline V gives CDR1 SGHTA, CDR2 FQGTGA.

The chain joins TRBV7-8 to TRBJ1-3; 9 bases fit TRBD1. V lost 5 bases and J lost 4; bases outside the gene matches: 6. The CDR3 contains 15 residues. From germline, CDR1 is SGHVS and CDR2 FQNEAQ. The CDR3 reads CASSLNRGLGNTIYF. The CDR3 coding sequence is TGTGCCAGCAGCCTCAACAGGGGGCTAGGAAACACCATATATTTT.

The rearrangement joins TRBV7-9 to TRBJ2-2, with 9 nucleotides matching TRBD1. The V and J ends lost 2 bases and 5 bases, in that order; junction bases with no gene match: 3. The germline gives CDR1 SEHNR, CDR2 FQNEAQ (reference sequence). The CDR3 is 15 amino acids. CDR3 nucleotides: TGTGCCAGCAGCTTAACAGGGGGCGCAACCGGGGAGCTGTTTTTT. This translates into CASSLTGGATGELFF. Complete variable domain (other parts from reference TRBV7-9 and TRBJ2-2): DTGVSQNPRHKITKRGQNVTFRCDPISEHNRLYWYRQTLGQGPEFLTYFQNEAQLEKSRLLSDRFSAERPKGSFSTLEIQRTEQGDSAMYLCASSLTGGATGELFFGEGSRLTVL.

CDR3 loop: CASSSRLAPTYEQYF. DNA for the CDR3: TGTGCCAGCAGCTCCCGACTAGCGCCAACCTACGAGCAGTACTTC. The chain joins TRBV5-4 to TRBJ2-7, with 8 bases that match TRBD2. CDR1 and CDR2 from the germline V gene are SGHNT and YYREEE (reference sequence). The CDR3 has 15 residues. V shed 3 bases and J 2 bases; nucleotides not matched to a gene: 7. Drawing the rest from reference TRBV5-4 and TRBJ2-7, the complete variable domain is ETGVTQSPTHLIKTRGQQVTLRCSSQSGHNTVSWYQQALGQGPQFIFQYYREEENGRGNFPPRFSGLQFPNYSSELNVNALELDDSALYLCASSSRLAPTYEQYFGPGTRLTVT.

The chain employs TRBV15 and TRBJ1-5; D uncertain. This CDR3 contains 15 residues. Germline lookup yields CDR1 LNHNV and CDR2 YYDKDF (reference sequence). The germline V and J ends were trimmed by 5 bases and 2 bases, with 13 bases remaining between them. The CDR3 loop is CATSQGYLGNQPQHF. The DNA for the CDR3 is TGTGCCACCAGCCAAGGGTATCTCGGCAATCAGCCCCAGCATTTT.

The rearrangement joins TRBV29-1 to TRBJ2-1, with 9 bases lining up with TRBD1. Germline V gene data show CDR1 as SQVTM and CDR2 as ANQGSEA. V shed 6 bases, J shed 7 bases, and the junction held 13 bases outside the gene matches. This CDR3 is built from 15 residues. CDR3 in amino acids: CSVDDRDRVINEQFF. CDR3 nucleotide sequence: TGCAGCGTAGATGACCGGGACAGGGTAATTAATGAGCAGTTCTTC.

This sequence joins TRBV4-3 and TRBJ2-7; 10 bases align to TRBD2. This CDR3 region has 16 residues. The ends lost 4 bases at V and 0 bases at J; junction bases unmatched: 6. The germline V gene encodes CDR1 LGHNA and CDR2 YSLEER. The CDR3 is CASSRAAGGGSYEQYF. CDR3 coding DNA: TGCGCCAGCAGCCGCGCAGCGGGAGGGGGCTCCTACGAGCAGTACTTC.

The V gene is TRBV6-6, the J gene TRBJ2-3; D is undetermined. Germline loops: CDR1 MNHNY, CDR2 SVGAGI (reference sequence). V was pared by 0 bases and J by 2 bases, with 6 bases between. The CDR3 length is 14 residues. In DNA, the CDR3 is TGTGCCAGCAGTTACTCGCACAACACAGATACGCAGTATTTT. This gives the protein CASSYSHNTDTQYF.

The rearrangement uses TRBV5-6 and TRBJ1-4; D is unclear. Germline-derived CDR1 and CDR2 are SGHDT and YYEEEE. V lost 0 bases and J lost 6, with 9 bases in between. The CDR3 length is 14 residues. CDR3 bases: TGTGCCAGCAGCTTGGGTACACTTTATGAAAAACTGTTTTTT. Residues: CASSLGTLYEKLFF.

The J gene is TRBJ2-1, the V gene TRBV7-6; D not resolved. The germline gives CDR1 SGHVS, CDR2 FNYEAQ. Trimming took 6 bases from V and 3 from J, leaving 6 bases between them. This CDR3 has 12 residues. Here the CDR3 DNA reads TGTGCCAGCAGTATTAACTACAATGAGCAGTTCTTC. It codes for CASSINYNEQFF. The variable domain in full, completed from reference TRBV7-6 and TRBJ2-1, reads GAGVSQSPRYKVTKRGQDVALRCDPISGHVSLYWYRQALGQGPEFLTYFNYEAQQDKSGLPNDRFSAERPEGSISTLTIQRTEQRDSAMYRCASSINYNEQFFGPGTRLTVL.

In this sample, this clone turned up a few times. The chain links TRBV11-2 to TRBJ1-5; 7 bases line up with TRBD1. Germline CDR1 is SGHAT and CDR2 is FQNNGV. Losses at the gene ends were 5 bases for V and 8 bases for J; bases not matched to a gene: 6. The length of the CDR3 is 13 residues. The CDR3: CASSLQGDEPQHF. In nucleotides, the CDR3 is TGTGCCAGCAGCCTGCAGGGGGACGAGCCCCAGCATTTT.

This clone was seen only a few times. The chain carries TRBV6-5 and TRBJ2-7; D might be TRBD2 (6 bases). The germline V gene has CDR1 MNHEY and CDR2 SVGAGI. The ends were cut back, 11 bases at V and 4 bases at J, with 12 bases in the middle. The CDR3 totals 11 residues. In DNA, the CDR3 is TGTGCCTCCGGGCGGGATTACGAGCAGTACTTC. Amino acid sequence: CASGRDYEQYF.

The rearrangement links TRBV30 to TRBJ2-2; D tentatively reads TRBD1 or TRBD2 (5 bases each). The germline V gene encodes CDR1 GTSNPN and CDR2 SVGIG (reference sequence). V was shortened by 2 bases and J by 3 bases, with 10 bases between the two germline ends. CDR3 length: 14 amino acids. In DNA, the CDR3 is TGTGCCTGGAGTTCGGGGCGATACACCGGGGAGCTGTTTTTT. Its protein is CAWSSGRYTGELFF.

The chain has TRBV7-9 and TRBJ2-1, with D perhaps matching TRBD2 (6 bases). CDR1 is SEHNR, CDR2 FQNEAQ, per germline (reference sequence). The CDR3 covers 17 residues. Trimming stripped 8 bases from V and 0 bases from J, with 20 bases between. The CDR3 DNA sequence: TGTGCCAGCCGATTGGGTAGCGGAGTGAGCTCCTACAATGAGCAGTTCTTC. Its protein product is CASRLGSGVSSYNEQFF. The full variable domain, rest sourced from reference TRBV7-9 and TRBJ2-1, is DTGVSQNPRHKITKRGQNVTFRCDPISEHNRLYWYRQTLGQGPEFLTYFQNEAQLEKSRLLSDRFSAERPKGSFSTLEIQRTEQGDSAMYLCASRLGSGVSSYNEQFFGPGTRLTVL.

The J gene is TRBJ2-5, the V gene TRBV6-1; tentatively, D is TRBD1 (6 bases). The CDR3 totals 12 residues. V dropped 11 bases and J dropped 2 bases, with 12 bases sitting between them. Germline V CDR1 and CDR2: MNHNS, SASEGT. The CDR3 loop is CARGQRQETQYF. The CDR3 region has the DNA TGTGCCCGAGGACAGAGACAAGAGACCCAGTACTTC.

V gene TRBV10-1 combines with J gene TRBJ2-1; D uncertain. The CDR3 is made up of 17 amino acids. The V end was cut by 0 bases, the J end by 3 bases, with 15 bases between. Per germline, CDR1 WNHNN and CDR2 SYGVQD (reference sequence). The CDR3 loop reads CASSESVQVTNYNEQFF. DNA of the CDR3: TGCGCCAGCAGTGAGTCCGTTCAGGTTACAAACTACAATGAGCAGTTCTTC.